The 28 T cell receptor beta chains presented below share a single source sample, sequenced in a study of regulatory T cells in long-lasting Graves disease. Library construction for TCR beta used iRepertoire HTBI primers and Arm-PCR of CDR3 regions. A single record per CDR3 protein comes from TCRdb applying MiXCR to the multiplex PCR reads. The data hold a few hundred thousand distinct CDR3 sequences, with approximately 25% observed a single time. Time point: persistent/refractory GD, antithyroid drugs over 5 years with positive TRAb. The TCR library was prepared using RNA isolated from PBMCs. The material was peripheral blood mononuclear cells (PBMCs), obtained when the disease was refractory, from a patient treated with antithyroid drugs. These receptors originate from a woman aged 40 to 49 with Graves disease.

At least ten counts were recorded for this clonotype. One end of the junction does not line up with germline, which may come from a read error. CDR3 region: CASSFGSVYKQYF. In DNA form, the CDR3 reads TGTGCCAGCAGTTTTGGTTCCGTCTACAAGCAGTACTTC. The chain uses TRBV12-3 or TRBV12-4 and TRBJ2-7; no clear D. The CDR3 is made up of 13 amino acids.

The V call is TRBV18, the J call TRBJ1-1; tentatively, D is TRBD1 (5 bases). The CDR3 runs to 11 residues. The V and J ends lost 6 bases and 10 bases respectively, with 12 bases between them. Germline V gene lookup returns CDR1 KGHSH and CDR2 LQKENI. The CDR3 region has the DNA TGTGCCAGCTCTCCGGGGACGGTAGCTTTCTTT. Its protein product is CASSPGTVAFF.

This rearrangement joins TRBV14 to TRBJ1-1; D is ambiguous. The V end lost 4 bases, the J end lost 3 bases, and 12 bases lay between the germline ends. The germline V gene encodes CDR1 SGHDN and CDR2 FVKESK. The CDR3 has 14 amino acids. This CDR3 reads CASSPRHVDTEAFF. The DNA of the CDR3 is TGTGCCAGCAGCCCTAGACACGTCGACACTGAAGCTTTCTTT. The full variable domain, its missing parts supplied by reference TRBV14 and TRBJ1-1, is EAGVTQFPSHSVIEKGQTVTLRCDPISGHDNLYWYRRVMGKEIKFLLHFVKESKQDESGMPNNRFLAERTGGTYSTLKVQPAELEDSGVYFCASSPRHVDTEAFFGQGTRLTVV.

This clonotype was seen only a few times. The V gene is TRBV28, the J gene TRBJ2-1, with 10 positions matching TRBD2. The CDR3 contains 17 residues. Germline V gene data show CDR1 as MDHEN and CDR2 as SYDVKM. V shed 6 bases and J 4 bases; nucleotides not matched to a gene: 12. CDR3 sequence (DNA): TGTGCCAGCAGCTCTTGGACTAGCGGAACGTTATACAATGAGCAGTTCTTC. Translating it yields CASSSWTSGTLYNEQFF.

This clonotype has ten or more counts. The J gene is TRBJ1-1, the V gene TRBV11-2, with a tentative D call TRBD1 (5 bases). Deletions cut 1 base from V and 3 bases from J, with 9 bases between. Per the germline V gene, CDR1 is SGHAT and CDR2 is FQNNGV. This CDR3 has 14 residues. The CDR3 coding sequence is TGTGCCAGCAGCTTAGTCCTGGGGGACACTGAAGCTTTCTTT. Translation gives CASSLVLGDTEAFF.

This clonotype was counted many times. The rearrangement uses TRBV2 and TRBJ1-4; maybe TRBD1 (5 bases). The germline V and J ends were trimmed by 7 bases and 7 bases, with 16 bases remaining between them. Germline V lookup: CDR1 SNHLY, CDR2 FYNNEI. The CDR3 extends over 14 amino acids. The CDR3 loop reads CASTRDGFGEKLFF. CDR3 coding DNA: TGTGCCAGCACCCGGGACGGATTTGGTGAAAAACTGTTTTTT.

This clonotype was seen a few times. The chain recombines TRBV20-1 with TRBJ1-6, with TRBD1 matching 9 bases. V lost 6 bases, J lost 9 bases, and 12 bases stayed unmatched. The CDR3 is made up of 15 amino acids. Germline values: CDR1 DFQATT, CDR2 SNEGSKA (reference sequence). The CDR3 DNA reads as TGCAGTGCCGATACCGGGACAGGGAACAGTTCACCCCTCCACTTT. It yields the protein CSADTGTGNSSPLHF.

This clonotype was counted ten times or more. The rearrangement uses TRBV7-2 and TRBJ2-7; perhaps TRBD2 as D (5 bases). The germline V and J ends were trimmed by 10 bases and 3 bases, with 22 bases remaining between them. The CDR3 has 15 amino acids. The germline V gene has CDR1 SGHTA and CDR2 FQGNSA. DNA of the CDR3: TGTGCCACCAACAAAGCGGCTAGCACAAGCTACGAGCAGTACTTC. Translation: CATNKAASTSYEQYF.

The rearrangement uses TRBV28 and TRBJ2-1, with D perhaps TRBD1 (5 bases). V was clipped by 6 bases and J by 9 bases, with 12 bases between them. The germline CDR1 and CDR2 sequences are MDHEN and SYDVKM. The CDR3 has 12 amino acids. The DNA of the CDR3 is TGTGCCAGCAGACAAAGGGGAATTGAGCAGTTCTTC. This sequence encodes CASRQRGIEQFF.

This clonotype was seen a handful of times. A read error may explain this, as a much larger clone is one base away. The chain is built from TRBV2 and TRBJ2-2; TRBD2 is a possible D gene (5 bases). The germline gives CDR1 SNHLY, CDR2 FYNNEI. This CDR3 has 13 amino acids. The CDR3 nucleotides read TGTGCCAGCAGTGGACAATTCACCGGGGAGCTGGTTTTT. Protein: CASSGQFTGELVF.

At least ten counts were recorded for this clonotype. The chain is built from TRBV28 and TRBJ1-5; weak D call: TRBD1 (5 bases). CDR1 is MDHEN and CDR2 is SYDVKM in the germline V gene. The CDR3 runs 15 residues. The V and J ends lost 2 bases and 2 bases respectively, with 10 bases between them. CDR3 in DNA: TGTGCCAGCAGTTTACCGGGGACGGGCAATCAGCCCCAGCATTTT. It is translated as CASSLPGTGNQPQHF.

This clonotype has a count of ten or more. The chain joins TRBV28 to TRBJ2-1; D unresolved. Germline values: CDR1 MDHEN, CDR2 SYDVKM. The length of the CDR3 is 10 residues. V was pared by 3 bases and J by 6 bases, with 0 bases between. For the CDR3, the DNA is TGTGCCAGCAGTTTCAATGAGCAGTTCTTC. This translates into CASSFNEQFF.

This clonotype was seen many times. The chain uses TRBV28 and TRBJ2-3, with 7 bases lining up with TRBD1. The trim removed 1 base at V and 4 bases at J, leaving 5 bases unmatched. This CDR3 has 15 amino acids. CDR1 and CDR2 from the germline V gene are MDHEN and SYDVKM. The CDR3 protein is CASSLYTTGSDTQYF. For the CDR3, the DNA is TGTGCCAGCAGTTTATACACGACAGGGTCAGATACGCAGTATTTT. Complete variable domain (other parts from reference TRBV28 and TRBJ2-3): DVKVTQSSRYLVKRTGEKVFLECVQDMDHENMFWYRQDPGLGLRLIYFSYDVKMKEKGDIPEGYSVSREKKERFSLILESASTNQTSMYLCASSLYTTGSDTQYFGPGTRLTVL.

This clonotype was seen repeatedly, ten times or more. The V and J genes are TRBV29-1 and TRBJ2-7; D gene uncertain. CDR1 and CDR2 from the germline V gene are SQVTM and ANQGSEA. Trimming shortened V by 6 bases and J by 2 bases, and 8 bases separated the two germline ends. This CDR3 has 11 residues. The chain's CDR3 is CSVTLTYEQYF. The CDR3 region has the DNA TGCAGCGTGACACTGACCTACGAGCAGTACTTC.

This clonotype has a handful of counts. The genes are TRBV29-1 and TRBJ2-3; weak D call: TRBD2 (5 bases). Germline V lookup: CDR1 SQVTM, CDR2 ANQGSEA. Trimming took 2 bases from V and 4 from J, leaving 10 bases between them. This CDR3 has 13 amino acids. The CDR3 protein is CSVENGRADTQYF. DNA for the CDR3: TGCAGCGTTGAAAACGGGCGGGCAGATACGCAGTATTTT.

The V gene is TRBV3-1, the J gene TRBJ2-7; 8 bases fit TRBD1. The CDR3 consists of 14 residues. V trimming: 6 bases; J trimming: 3 bases; junction bases outside the gene matches: 7. Germline CDR1 LGHDT, CDR2 YNNKEL (reference sequence). The CDR3 loop reads CASSQGGTGYEQYF. The CDR3 DNA sequence: TGTGCCAGCAGTCAGGGCGGGACAGGCTACGAGCAGTACTTC.

This clonotype was seen many times. The chain joins TRBV24-1 to TRBJ1-2; perhaps TRBD1 as D (5 bases). Germline V gene data show CDR1 as KGHDR and CDR2 as SFDVKD. This CDR3 contains 18 residues. With 10 bases removed from V and 5 bases from J, the gap between germline ends came to 31 bases. The DNA for the CDR3 is TGTGCCACGAGCGCCGGTACGACAGATGCCTATAGGGTATATGGCTACACCTTC. It yields the protein CATSAGTTDAYRVYGYTF.

The sample holds many counts of this clonotype. The genes are TRBV2 and TRBJ1-2, with 10 bases identical to TRBD1. After removal of 4 bases from V and 0 bases from J, the junction contained 8 bases not matched to a gene. Germline V gene sequence: CDR1 SNHLY, CDR2 FYNNEI. The CDR3 is made up of 17 amino acids. CDR3 loop: CASSGRDRGLTNYGYTF. DNA for the CDR3: TGTGCCAGCAGTGGTAGGGACAGGGGCCTCACTAACTATGGCTACACCTTC.

Many counts were recorded for this clonotype. Compared with germline, one end of the junction differs, possibly owing to a read error. The chain employs TRBV28 and TRBJ2-7; the D gene is possibly TRBD1 (6 bases). The CDR3 is made up of 13 amino acids. Germline CDR1 and CDR2: MDHEN and SYDVKM. Written as DNA, the CDR3 is TGTGCCAGCAGTTTCGGGACAAGATACGAACAGTACTTC. It yields the protein CASSFGTRYEQYF.

With respect to this clonotype: This sequence may be a read error, since a much larger clone differs from it by one base. The rearrangement uses TRBV10-3 and TRBJ1-1, with no clear D. Per the germline V gene, CDR1 is ENHRY and CDR2 is SYGVKD. The CDR3 runs 13 residues. DNA for the CDR3: TGTGCCATCAGTGAACTCCGGACGGGCGAAGCTTCCTTT. It translates to CAISELRTGEASF.

The sample holds many counts of this clonotype. The chain uses TRBV6-5 and TRBJ1-2; D is ambiguous. CDR3 length: 13 residues. Germline CDR1 is MNHEY and CDR2 is SVGAGI. V dropped 2 bases and J dropped 2 bases, with 6 bases sitting between them. The CDR3 nucleotides are TGTGCCAGCAGTTACCAGGACAACTATGGCTACACCTTC. It is translated as CASSYQDNYGYTF.

This clonotype occurred a few times. CDR3 nucleotide sequence: TGTGCCAGCAGATCCCGACAGGGGAATCAGCCCCAGCATTTT. Amino acid sequence: CASRSRQGNQPQHF. The chain links TRBV6-2 or TRBV6-3 to TRBJ1-5, with TRBD1 matching 8 bases. CDR3 size: 14 residues. J was trimmed by 4 bases and V by 6 bases; bases with no gene match: 5. Germline V gene sequence: CDR1 MNHEY, CDR2 SVGEGT.

J is TRBJ2-1 and V is TRBV10-2, with 8 bases that match TRBD2. The CDR3 runs 14 residues. CDR1 is WSHSY, CDR2 SAAADI, per germline. Trimming at V came to 9 bases and at J to 5 bases, leaving 9 bases not matched to a gene. CDR3 loop: CASTAGVLNNEQFF. The DNA for the CDR3 is TGCGCCAGTACAGCGGGAGTTTTAAACAATGAGCAGTTCTTC.

This clonotype was detected once. This chain connects TRBV28 to TRBJ1-1; D remains ambiguous. Trimming removed 6 bases from V and 0 bases from J, with 20 bases in between. This CDR3 is 17 amino acids long. Germline V gene lookup returns CDR1 MDHEN and CDR2 SYDVKM. The CDR3 DNA is TGTGCCAGCAGCCCTCTCCCGACTTCCCTCATGAACACTGAAGCTTTCTTT. This codes for CASSPLPTSLMNTEAFF.

V and J are TRBV28 and TRBJ1-5, with D possibly matching TRBD1 (5 bases). V was trimmed by 2 bases and J by 7 bases, leaving 18 bases between them. Per germline, CDR1 MDHEN and CDR2 SYDVKM. This CDR3 comprises 16 residues. This CDR3 is CASSLMGPTGGQPQHF. Written as DNA, the CDR3 is TGTGCCAGCAGTTTAATGGGACCCACGGGCGGACAGCCCCAGCATTTT.

This clonotype was counted only a few times. The gene calls are TRBV28 and TRBJ2-1, with 9 bases that match TRBD2. The germline gives CDR1 MDHEN, CDR2 SYDVKM. CDR3 length equals 16 residues. Trimming took 4 bases from V and 2 from J; bases not matched to a gene: 6. The DNA of the CDR3 is TGTGCCAGCAGTTGGGAGGCTAGCGGGACCTACAATGAGCAGTTCTTC. Residues: CASSWEASGTYNEQFF.

This clonotype was counted a few times. This chain links TRBV28 with TRBJ2-7, with 7 bases that match TRBD2. The CDR3 spans 15 residues. CDR1 MDHEN and CDR2 SYDVKM come from the germline V gene. After removal of 1 base from V and 0 bases from J, the junction contained 3 bases not matched to a gene. The CDR3 DNA sequence: TGTGCCAGCAGTTTATTTTGGACTAGCTCCTACGAGCAGTACTTC. It yields the protein CASSLFWTSSYEQYF. Looking up the rest from reference TRBV28 and TRBJ2-7 gives the full variable domain: DVKVTQSSRYLVKRTGEKVFLECVQDMDHENMFWYRQDPGLGLRLIYFSYDVKMKEKGDIPEGYSVSREKKERFSLILESASTNQTSMYLCASSLFWTSSYEQYFGPGTRLTVT.

V is TRBV2 and J is TRBJ2-1; tentatively, D is TRBD2 (5 bases). The CDR3 consists of 14 residues. Germline V gene lookup returns CDR1 SNHLY and CDR2 FYNNEI. V lost 5 bases and J lost 7, with 15 bases in between. The CDR3 DNA is TGTGCCAGCAGTCCCGGACTCGCTGGGAATGAGCAGTTCTTC. Protein: CASSPGLAGNEQFF.